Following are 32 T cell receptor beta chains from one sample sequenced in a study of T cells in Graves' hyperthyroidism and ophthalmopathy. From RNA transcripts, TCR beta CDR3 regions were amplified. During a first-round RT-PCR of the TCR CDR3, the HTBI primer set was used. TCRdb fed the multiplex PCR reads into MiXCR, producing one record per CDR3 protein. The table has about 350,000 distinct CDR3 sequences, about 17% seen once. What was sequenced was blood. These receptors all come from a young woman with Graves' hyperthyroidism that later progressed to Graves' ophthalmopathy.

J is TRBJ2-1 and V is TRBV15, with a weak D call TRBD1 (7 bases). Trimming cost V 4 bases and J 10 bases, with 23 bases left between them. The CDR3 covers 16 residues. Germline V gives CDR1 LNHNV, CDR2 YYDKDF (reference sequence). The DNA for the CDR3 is TGTGCCACCAGCAACCCGGGGGACAGCCCCTTTCTGGAGCAGTTCTTC. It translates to CATSNPGDSPFLEQFF.

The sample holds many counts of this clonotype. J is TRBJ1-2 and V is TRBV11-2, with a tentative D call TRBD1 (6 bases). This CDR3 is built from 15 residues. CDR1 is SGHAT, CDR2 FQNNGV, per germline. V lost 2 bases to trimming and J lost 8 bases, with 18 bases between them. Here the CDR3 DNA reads TGTGCCAGCAGCTTATTTAGCGGGACAAGGGGGGGCTACACCTTC. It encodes CASSLFSGTRGGYTF.

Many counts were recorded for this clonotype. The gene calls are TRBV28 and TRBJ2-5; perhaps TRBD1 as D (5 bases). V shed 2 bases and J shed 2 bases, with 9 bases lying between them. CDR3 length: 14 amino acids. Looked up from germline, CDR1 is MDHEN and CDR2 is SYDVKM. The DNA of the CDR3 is TGTGCCAGCAGTTTACCGACAGAACAAGAGACCCAGTACTTC. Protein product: CASSLPTEQETQYF.

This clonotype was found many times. The CDR3 DNA reads as TGCAGTGCTAGATCGACTAGCGGGCTGACAGATACGCAGTATTTT. This translates into CSARSTSGLTDTQYF. This rearrangement joins TRBV20-1 to TRBJ2-3; 10 bases line up with TRBD2. The J segment lost 3 bases and the V segment lost 2 bases, leaving 5 bases of the junction unmatched. CDR3 size: 15 residues. Germline V CDR1 and CDR2: DFQATT, SNEGSKA (reference sequence).

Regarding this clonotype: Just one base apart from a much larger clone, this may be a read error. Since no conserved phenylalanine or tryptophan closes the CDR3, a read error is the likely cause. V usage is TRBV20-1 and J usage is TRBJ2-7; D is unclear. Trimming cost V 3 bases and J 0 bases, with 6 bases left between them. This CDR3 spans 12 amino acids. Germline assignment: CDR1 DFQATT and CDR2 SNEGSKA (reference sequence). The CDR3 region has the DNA TGCAGTGCTAGCTCCGGCTCCTACGAGCAGTACTCC. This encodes CSASSGSYEQYS.

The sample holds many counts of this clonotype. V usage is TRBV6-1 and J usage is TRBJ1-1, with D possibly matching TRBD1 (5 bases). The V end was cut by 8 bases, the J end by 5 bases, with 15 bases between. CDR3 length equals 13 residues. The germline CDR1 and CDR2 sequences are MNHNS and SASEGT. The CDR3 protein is CASAPQGSTEAFF. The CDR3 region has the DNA TGTGCCAGCGCGCCCCAGGGAAGTACTGAAGCTTTCTTT.

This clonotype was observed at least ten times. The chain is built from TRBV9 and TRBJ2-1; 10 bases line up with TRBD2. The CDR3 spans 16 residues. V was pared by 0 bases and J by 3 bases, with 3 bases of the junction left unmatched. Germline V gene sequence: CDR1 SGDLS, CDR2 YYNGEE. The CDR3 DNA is TGTGCCAGCAGCGTAGGGGTAGCGGGGGGCTACAATGAGCAGTTCTTC. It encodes CASSVGVAGGYNEQFF.

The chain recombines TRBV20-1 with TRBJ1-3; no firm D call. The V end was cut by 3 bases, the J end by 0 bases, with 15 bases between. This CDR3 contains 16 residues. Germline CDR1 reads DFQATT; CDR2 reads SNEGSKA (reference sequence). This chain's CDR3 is CSARVSDASSGNTIYF. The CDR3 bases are TGCAGTGCTAGGGTTTCGGACGCGAGCTCTGGAAACACCATATATTTT.

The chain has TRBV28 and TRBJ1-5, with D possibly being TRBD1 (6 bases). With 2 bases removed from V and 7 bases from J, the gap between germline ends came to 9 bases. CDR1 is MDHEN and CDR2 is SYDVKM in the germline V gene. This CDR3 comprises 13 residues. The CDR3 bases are TGTGCCAGCAGTTTAACAGGGTGGCAGCCCCAGCATTTT. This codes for CASSLTGWQPQHF. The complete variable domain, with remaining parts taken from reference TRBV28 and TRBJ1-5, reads DVKVTQSSRYLVKRTGEKVFLECVQDMDHENMFWYRQDPGLGLRLIYFSYDVKMKEKGDIPEGYSVSREKKERFSLILESASTNQTSMYLCASSLTGWQPQHFGDGTRLSIL.

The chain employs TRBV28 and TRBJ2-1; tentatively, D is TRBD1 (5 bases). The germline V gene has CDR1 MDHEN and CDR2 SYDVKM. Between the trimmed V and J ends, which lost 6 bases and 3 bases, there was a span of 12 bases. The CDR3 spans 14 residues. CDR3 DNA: TGTGCCAGCAGAGCCAGGGTCGGCTACAATGAGCAGTTCTTC. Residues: CASRARVGYNEQFF.

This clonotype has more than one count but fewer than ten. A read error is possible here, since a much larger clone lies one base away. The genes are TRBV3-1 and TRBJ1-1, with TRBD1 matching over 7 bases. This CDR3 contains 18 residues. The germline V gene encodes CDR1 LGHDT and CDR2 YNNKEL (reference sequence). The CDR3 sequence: CTSSQDGQQGVWNTEAFF. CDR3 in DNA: TGTACCAGCAGCCAAGATGGGCAGCAGGGGGTTTGGAACACTGAAGCTTTCTTT. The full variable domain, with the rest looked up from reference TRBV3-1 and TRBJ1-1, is DTAVSQTPKYLVTQMGNDKSIKCEQNLGHDTMYWYKQDSKKFLKIMFSYNNKELIINETVPNRFSPKSPDKAHLNLHINSLELGDSAVYFCTSSQDGQQGVWNTEAFFGQGTRLTVV.

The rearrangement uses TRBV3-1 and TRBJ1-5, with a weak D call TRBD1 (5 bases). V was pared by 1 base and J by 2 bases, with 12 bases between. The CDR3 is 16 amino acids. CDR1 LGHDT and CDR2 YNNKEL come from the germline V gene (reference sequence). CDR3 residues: CASSQAGGYGNQPQHF. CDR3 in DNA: TGTGCCAGCAGCCAAGCCGGGGGGTACGGCAATCAGCCCCAGCATTTT.

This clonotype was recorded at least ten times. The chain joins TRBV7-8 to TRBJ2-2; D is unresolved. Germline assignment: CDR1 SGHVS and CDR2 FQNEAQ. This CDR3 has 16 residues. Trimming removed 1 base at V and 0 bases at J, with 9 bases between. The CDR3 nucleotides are TGTGCCAGCAGCTTAGTAGATTTCGCGAACACCGGGGAGCTGTTTTTT. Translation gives CASSLVDFANTGELFF.

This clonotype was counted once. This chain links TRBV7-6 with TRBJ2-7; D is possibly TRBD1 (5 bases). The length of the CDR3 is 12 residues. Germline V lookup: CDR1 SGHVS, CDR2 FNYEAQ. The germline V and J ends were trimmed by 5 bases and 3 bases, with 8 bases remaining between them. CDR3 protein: CASSMTVYEQYF. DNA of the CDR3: TGTGCCAGCAGCATGACAGTCTACGAGCAGTACTTC. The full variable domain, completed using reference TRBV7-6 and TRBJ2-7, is GAGVSQSPRYKVTKRGQDVALRCDPISGHVSLYWYRQALGQGPEFLTYFNYEAQQDKSGLPNDRFSAERPEGSISTLTIQRTEQRDSAMYRCASSMTVYEQYFGPGTRLTVT.

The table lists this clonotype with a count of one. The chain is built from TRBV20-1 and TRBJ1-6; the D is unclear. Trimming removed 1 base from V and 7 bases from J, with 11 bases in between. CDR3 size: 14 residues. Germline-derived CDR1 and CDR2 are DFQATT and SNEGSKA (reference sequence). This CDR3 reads CSARVRTSNSPLHF. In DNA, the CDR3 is TGCAGTGCTAGAGTTCGTACATCCAATTCACCCCTCCACTTT.

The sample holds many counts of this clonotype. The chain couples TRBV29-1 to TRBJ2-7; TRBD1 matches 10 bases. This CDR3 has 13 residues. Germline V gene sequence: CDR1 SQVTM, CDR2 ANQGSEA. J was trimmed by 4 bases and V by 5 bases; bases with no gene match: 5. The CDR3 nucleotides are TGCAGCGTTAGGACAGGGGGTGAATACGAGCAGTACTTC. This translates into CSVRTGGEYEQYF.

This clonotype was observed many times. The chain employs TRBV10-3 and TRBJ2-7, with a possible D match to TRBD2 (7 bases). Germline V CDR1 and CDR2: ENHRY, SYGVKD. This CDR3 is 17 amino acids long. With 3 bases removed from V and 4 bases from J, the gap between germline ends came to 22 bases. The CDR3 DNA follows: TGTGCCATCAGTGAAGGTTCTGGCCGCGGGGGCCGGTACGAGCAGTACTTC. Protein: CAISEGSGRGGRYEQYF.

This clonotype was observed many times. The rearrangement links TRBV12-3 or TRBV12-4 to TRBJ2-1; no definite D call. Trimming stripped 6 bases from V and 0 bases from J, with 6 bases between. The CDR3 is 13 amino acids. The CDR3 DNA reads TGTGCCAGCAGACAGAGCTCCTACAATGAGCAGTTCTTC. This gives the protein CASRQSSYNEQFF.

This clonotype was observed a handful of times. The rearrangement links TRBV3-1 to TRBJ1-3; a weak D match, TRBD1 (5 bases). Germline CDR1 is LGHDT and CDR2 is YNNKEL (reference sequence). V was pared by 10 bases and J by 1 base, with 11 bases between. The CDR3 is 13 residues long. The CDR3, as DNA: TGTGCCACCTCTGGGGGGTCTGGAAACACCATATATTTT. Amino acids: CATSGGSGNTIYF.

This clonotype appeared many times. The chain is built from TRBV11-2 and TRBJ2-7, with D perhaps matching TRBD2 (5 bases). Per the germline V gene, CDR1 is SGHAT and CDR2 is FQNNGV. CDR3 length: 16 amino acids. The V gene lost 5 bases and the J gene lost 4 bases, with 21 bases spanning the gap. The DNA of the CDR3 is TGTGCCAGCAGCCCCCCCCCGAGGCTAGCTCAGTACGAGCAGTACTTC. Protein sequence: CASSPPPRLAQYEQYF.

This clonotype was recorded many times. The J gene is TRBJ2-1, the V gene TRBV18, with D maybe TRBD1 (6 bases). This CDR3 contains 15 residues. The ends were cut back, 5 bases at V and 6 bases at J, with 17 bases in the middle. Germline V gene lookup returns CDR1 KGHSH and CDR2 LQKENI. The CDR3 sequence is CASSTGDTGINEQFF. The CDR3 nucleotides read TGTGCCAGCTCAACCGGGGATACAGGGATCAATGAGCAGTTCTTC.

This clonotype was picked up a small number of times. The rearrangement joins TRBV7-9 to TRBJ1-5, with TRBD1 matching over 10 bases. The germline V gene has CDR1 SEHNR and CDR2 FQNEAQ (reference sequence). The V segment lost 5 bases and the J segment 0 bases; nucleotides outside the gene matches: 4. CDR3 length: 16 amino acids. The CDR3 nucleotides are TGTGCCAGCAGCGGGACAGGGGAAGGTAGCAATCAGCCCCAGCATTTT. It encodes CASSGTGEGSNQPQHF. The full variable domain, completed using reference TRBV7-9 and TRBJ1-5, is DTGVSQNPRHKITKRGQNVTFRCDPISEHNRLYWYRQTLGQGPEFLTYFQNEAQLEKSRLLSDRFSAERPKGSFSTLEIQRTEQGDSAMYLCASSGTGEGSNQPQHFGDGTRLSIL.

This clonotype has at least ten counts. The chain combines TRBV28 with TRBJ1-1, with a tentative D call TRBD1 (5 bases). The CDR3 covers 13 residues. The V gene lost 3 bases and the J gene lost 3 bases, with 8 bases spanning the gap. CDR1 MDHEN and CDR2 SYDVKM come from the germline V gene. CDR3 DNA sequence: TGTGCCAGCAGTTTCCCCAGGGACACTGAAGCTTTCTTT. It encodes CASSFPRDTEAFF.

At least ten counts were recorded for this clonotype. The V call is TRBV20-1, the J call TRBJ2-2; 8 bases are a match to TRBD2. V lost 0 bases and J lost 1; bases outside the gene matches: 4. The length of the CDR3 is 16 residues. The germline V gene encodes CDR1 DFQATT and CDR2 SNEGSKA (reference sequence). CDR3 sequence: CSARDPGLVNTGELFF. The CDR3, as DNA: TGCAGTGCTAGAGATCCGGGACTAGTGAACACCGGGGAGCTGTTTTTT.

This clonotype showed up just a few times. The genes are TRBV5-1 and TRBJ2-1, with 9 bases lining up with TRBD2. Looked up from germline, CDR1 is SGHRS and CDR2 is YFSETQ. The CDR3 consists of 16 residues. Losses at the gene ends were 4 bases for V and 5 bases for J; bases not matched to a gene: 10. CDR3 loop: CASSGGASGKHNEQFF. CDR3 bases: TGCGCCAGCAGCGGGGGGGCTAGCGGGAAACACAATGAGCAGTTCTTC.

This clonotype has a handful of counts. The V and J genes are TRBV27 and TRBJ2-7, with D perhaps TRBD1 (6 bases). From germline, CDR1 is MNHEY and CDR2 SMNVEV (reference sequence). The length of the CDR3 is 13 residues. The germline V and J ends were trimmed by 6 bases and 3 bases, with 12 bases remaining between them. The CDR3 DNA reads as TGTGCCAGCAGCTACAGGGTTCTCTACGAGCAGTACTTC. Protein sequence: CASSYRVLYEQYF.

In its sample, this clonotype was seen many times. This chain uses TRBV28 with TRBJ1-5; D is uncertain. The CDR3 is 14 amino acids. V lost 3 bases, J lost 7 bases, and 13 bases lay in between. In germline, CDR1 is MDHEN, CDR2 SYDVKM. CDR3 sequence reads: CASSFVVSGQPQHF. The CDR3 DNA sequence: TGTGCCAGCAGTTTTGTGGTTTCGGGACAGCCCCAGCATTTT. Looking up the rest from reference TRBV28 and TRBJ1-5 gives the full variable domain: DVKVTQSSRYLVKRTGEKVFLECVQDMDHENMFWYRQDPGLGLRLIYFSYDVKMKEKGDIPEGYSVSREKKERFSLILESASTNQTSMYLCASSFVVSGQPQHFGDGTRLSIL.

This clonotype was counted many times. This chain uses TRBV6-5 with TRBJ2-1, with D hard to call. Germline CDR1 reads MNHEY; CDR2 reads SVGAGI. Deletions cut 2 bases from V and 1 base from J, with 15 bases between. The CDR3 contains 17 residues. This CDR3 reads CASSYEGWVSSYNEQFF. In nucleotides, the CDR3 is TGTGCCAGCAGTTACGAAGGGTGGGTGAGTTCCTACAATGAGCAGTTCTTC.

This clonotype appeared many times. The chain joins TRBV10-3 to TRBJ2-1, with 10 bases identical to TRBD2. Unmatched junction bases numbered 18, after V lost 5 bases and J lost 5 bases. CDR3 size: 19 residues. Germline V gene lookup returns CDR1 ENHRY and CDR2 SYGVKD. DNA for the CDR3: TGTGCCATCAGTCGTACACTACTAACCAGCGGGGGGGCTAACAATGAGCAGTTCTTC. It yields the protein CAISRTLLTSGGANNEQFF.

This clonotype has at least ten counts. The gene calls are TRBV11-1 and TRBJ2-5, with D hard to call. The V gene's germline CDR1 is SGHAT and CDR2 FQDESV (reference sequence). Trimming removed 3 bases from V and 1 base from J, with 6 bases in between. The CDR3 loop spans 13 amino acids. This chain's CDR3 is CASSFGVQETQYF. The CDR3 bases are TGTGCCAGCAGCTTCGGCGTCCAAGAGACCCAGTACTTC.

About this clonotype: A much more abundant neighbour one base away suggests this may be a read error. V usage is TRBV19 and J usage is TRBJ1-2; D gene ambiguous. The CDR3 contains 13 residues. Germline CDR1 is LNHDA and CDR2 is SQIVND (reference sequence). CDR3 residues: CVSSIRQNYGYTF. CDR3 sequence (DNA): TGTGTCAGTAGTATCCGGCAGAACTATGGCTACACCTTC.

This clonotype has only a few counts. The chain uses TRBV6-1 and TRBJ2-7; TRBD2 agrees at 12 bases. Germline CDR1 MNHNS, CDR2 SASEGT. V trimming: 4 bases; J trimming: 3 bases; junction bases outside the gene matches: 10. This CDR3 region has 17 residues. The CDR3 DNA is TGTGCCAGCAGTGCGCTCACTAGCGGGAGGCCCCTCTACGAGCAGTACTTC. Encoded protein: CASSALTSGRPLYEQYF.